This T cell receptor beta chain was documented in a study of beta chain features in type 1 diabetes. Expressed TCRB transcripts were sequenced because the entire RNA isolate underwent reverse transcription. Profiling relied on immunoSEQ multiplex PCR, and the TCRdb table lists in-frame clones only, not all of them. The sample lists some 150,000 clones, roughly a tenth seen once, with 1.3% in the top ten. Whole-study results and caveats: VDJ junctions sequenced from type 1 diabetes patients showed fewer insertions and more deletions. Relative to healthy donors, patients appeared to have naive, central memory and Treg TCRB repertoires that were more similar.

As to this clone: Antigen: not known.

The CDR3 runs to 13 residues. The V gene lost 3 bases and the J gene lost 1 base, with 6 bases spanning the gap. The germline gives CDR1 MNHNS, CDR2 SASEGT. The genes are TRBV6-1 and TRBJ1-2; no firm D call. The TCR was taken from a young man in good health. The sequencing input was naive CD4+ T cells from blood. The CDR3 loop is CASSEAFNYGYTF. The CDR3 coding sequence is TGTGCCAGCAGTGAGGCCTTTAACTATGGCTACACCTTC.